This passage covers 19 T cell receptor beta chains from one sample sequenced in a study of PD-1 blockade in classical Hodgkin lymphoma. Relapses following autologous stem cell transplantation were seen in all patients, with brentuximab vedotin exposure varying. Assay used: immunoSEQ multiplex PCR; TCRdb lists only in-frame clones, some missing. The repertoire consists of 19,000 or so clones, with about 80% occurring once and the leading ten covering about 4.5%. The material was peripheral blood mononuclear cells (PBMCs), obtained at baseline. The receptors shown here come from a human donor with classical Hodgkin lymphoma.

The V gene is TRBV19, the J gene TRBJ1-2; possible D gene TRBD1, 5 bases. V was shortened by 2 bases and J by 6 bases, with 16 bases between the two germline ends. The V gene's germline CDR1 is LNHDA and CDR2 SQIVND (reference sequence). This CDR3 contains 15 residues. CDR3: CASSIHGANSDGYTF. The CDR3 DNA reads as TGTGCCAGTAGTATACACGGGGCGAACAGCGATGGCTACACCTTC.

The chain couples TRBV6-5 to TRBJ1-4, with 10 bases lining up with TRBD1. CDR3 length: 15 amino acids. V dropped 4 bases and J dropped 7; count of bases not matched to a gene: 6. Per the germline V gene, CDR1 is MNHEY and CDR2 is SVGAGI. CDR3 DNA sequence: TGTGCCAGCAGTTCCGGGGACAGGGGACTTGAAAAACTGTTTTTT. It codes for CASSSGDRGLEKLFF.

CDR3 region: CASSFGTGRGPGAKNIQYF. The CDR3 region has the DNA TGTGCCAGCAGTTTTGGGACAGGGAGGGGACCGGGGGCCAAAAACATTCAGTACTTC. This chain uses TRBV27 with TRBJ2-4, with TRBD1 identical over 9 bases. The CDR3 contains 19 residues. The V and J ends lost 3 bases and 1 base, in that order; junction bases with no gene match: 13. Germline V CDR1 and CDR2: MNHEY, SMNVEV (reference sequence).

V is TRBV7-9 and J is TRBJ2-5, with 13 bases fitting TRBD2. The junction had 4 bases not matched to a gene; V was cut back by 2 bases and J by 4 bases. The germline V gene has CDR1 SEHNR and CDR2 FQNEAQ (reference sequence). The CDR3 consists of 16 residues. CDR3 protein: CASSLTSGGGSETQYF. The CDR3 nucleotides are TGTGCCAGCAGCTTAACTAGCGGGGGGGGATCAGAGACCCAGTACTTC.

This clone was detected a few times. The chain combines TRBV5-4 with TRBJ2-6; D uncertain. Germline CDR1 SGHNT, CDR2 YYREEE (reference sequence). The length of the CDR3 is 16 residues. The V end lost 0 bases, the J end lost 2 bases, and 9 bases lay between the germline ends. The CDR3 nucleotides are TGTGCCAGCAGCTTGGCAGTTAGGACTGGGGCCAACGTCCTGACTTTC. It encodes CASSLAVRTGANVLTF.

The CDR3 sequence is CASSPQENTEAFF. As DNA, the CDR3 is TGTGCCAGCAGCCCCCAGGAGAACACTGAAGCTTTCTTT. This sequence joins TRBV7-2 and TRBJ1-1; D gene unclear. The V end was cut by 5 bases, the J end by 1 base, with 8 bases between. CDR3 length: 13 residues. Per the germline V gene, CDR1 is SGHTA and CDR2 is FQGNSA.

The V and J genes are TRBV5-6 and TRBJ2-7; weak D call: TRBD1 (6 bases). CDR3 length equals 13 residues. The V and J ends lost 4 bases and 0 bases respectively, with 8 bases between them. Germline V gene sequence: CDR1 SGHDT, CDR2 YYEEEE. The CDR3 reads CASSPDSSYEQYF. The CDR3 DNA follows: TGTGCCAGCAGCCCGGACAGCTCCTACGAGCAGTACTTC.

This clone was observed a handful of times. The V gene is TRBV29-1, the J gene TRBJ2-7; D not resolved. The germline V gene encodes CDR1 SQVTM and CDR2 ANQGSEA. V was trimmed by 3 bases and J by 3 bases, leaving 6 bases between them. CDR3 length: 11 residues. CDR3 protein: CSVDLGYEQYF. CDR3 nucleotide sequence: TGCAGCGTTGATTTGGGCTACGAGCAGTACTTC.

The table lists this clone with a few counts. The chain couples TRBV5-3 to TRBJ2-7; D may be TRBD1 (6 bases). TRBV5-3 is recorded as an ORF, its role being uncertain. V shed 3 bases and J shed 3 bases, with 13 bases lying between them. CDR3 length equals 14 residues. The CDR3 is CARSYDRRFYEQYF. Here the CDR3 DNA reads TGTGCCAGAAGCTATGACAGGAGATTCTACGAGCAGTACTTC.

The rearrangement links TRBV7-9 to TRBJ2-1, with D unclear. Germline loops: CDR1 SEHNR, CDR2 FQNEAQ (reference sequence). CDR3 length equals 15 residues. V was clipped by 0 bases and J by 6 bases, with 12 bases between them. The CDR3 DNA sequence: TGTGCCAGCAGCTTAGCGGGCGGTTCCGTCAATGAGCAGTTCTTC. Translated, it gives CASSLAGGSVNEQFF.

This sequence joins TRBV6-1 and TRBJ2-7, with D hard to call. Germline V gene lookup returns CDR1 MNHNS and CDR2 SASEGT. V gave up 6 bases and J gave up 5 bases, with 11 bases separating them. The CDR3 has 12 amino acids. In DNA, the CDR3 is TGTGCCAGCAGCCCACGTTTCGACGAGCAGTACTTC. Amino acids: CASSPRFDEQYF.

The rearrangement links TRBV5-1 to TRBJ1-1; D gene uncertain. V was clipped by 3 bases and J by 1 base, with 16 bases between them. CDR3 size: 16 residues. Per germline, CDR1 SGHRS and CDR2 YFSETQ. DNA of the CDR3: TGCGCCAGCAGCTCATTAGGGCGGGTTGAGAACACTGAAGCTTTCTTT. It translates to CASSSLGRVENTEAFF.

The chain couples TRBV19 to TRBJ1-2; D gene ambiguous. The V end lost 9 bases, the J end lost 3 bases, and 17 bases lay between the germline ends. Per the germline V gene, CDR1 is LNHDA and CDR2 is SQIVND (reference sequence). This CDR3 spans 14 amino acids. In nucleotides, the CDR3 is TGTGCCAGCGAGAGCAGGTCCACATACTATGGCTACACCTTC. As protein: CASESRSTYYGYTF.

This chain uses TRBV5-1 with TRBJ1-4; TRBD1 might be the D (5 bases). Trimming left V 2 bases short and J 3 bases short, with 11 bases between. The V gene's germline CDR1 is SGHRS and CDR2 YFSETQ. This CDR3 contains 15 residues. CDR3: CASSLTGGPNEKLFF. The CDR3, as DNA: TGCGCCAGCAGCTTAACCGGGGGTCCTAATGAAAAACTGTTTTTT.

V usage is TRBV4-1 and J usage is TRBJ2-1; 12 bases match TRBD1. The trim removed 6 bases at V and 6 bases at J, leaving 9 bases unmatched. The length of the CDR3 is 16 residues. Germline V gives CDR1 MGHRA, CDR2 YSYEKL. The CDR3: CASRRTGTGGFNEQFF. The CDR3 nucleotides read TGCGCCAGCAGACGAACCGGGACAGGGGGCTTCAATGAGCAGTTCTTC.

The J gene is TRBJ2-3, the V gene TRBV30; 7 bases line up with TRBD1. CDR1 is GTSNPN, CDR2 SVGIG, per germline (reference sequence). The CDR3 is made up of 15 amino acids. The J segment lost 5 bases and the V segment lost 3 bases, leaving 11 bases of the junction unmatched. CDR3 amino acids: CAWSRGRGSGDTQYF. Written as DNA, the CDR3 is TGTGCCTGGAGCAGGGGCAGGGGGAGTGGAGATACGCAGTATTTT.

V usage is TRBV9 and J usage is TRBJ2-3; either TRBD1 or TRBD2 may fit D (6 bases each). The length of the CDR3 is 16 residues. Trimming stripped 0 bases from V and 3 bases from J, with 14 bases between. Germline V gives CDR1 SGDLS, CDR2 YYNGEE. The CDR3 sequence: CASSVAGDSQTDTQYF. The CDR3 DNA reads TGTGCCAGCAGCGTAGCAGGGGACTCCCAGACAGATACGCAGTATTTT.

This chain connects TRBV6-1 to TRBJ1-6; D is uncertain. CDR3 size: 15 residues. Trimming pared 3 bases from V and 2 bases from J, leaving 8 bases between. Germline CDR1 reads MNHNS; CDR2 reads SASEGT. The CDR3 spells CASSDAGTYNSPLHF. The CDR3 region has the DNA TGTGCCAGCAGTGATGCGGGAACCTATAATTCACCCCTCCACTTT.

The chain uses TRBV5-1 and TRBJ2-7; a weak D match, TRBD1 (7 bases). Trimming took 3 bases from V and 2 from J, leaving 18 bases between them. Germline V lookup: CDR1 SGHRS, CDR2 YFSETQ. This CDR3 region has 16 residues. The CDR3: CASSSPGRGDTYEQYF. DNA of the CDR3: TGCGCCAGCAGCTCCCCCGGCAGGGGGGACACCTACGAGCAGTACTTC.